The TCR beta chain under discussion was sequenced for a study of blood T cell repertoires in COVID-19. Turning to the study itself: T cells, B-cell-depleted T cells, or PBMCs supplied cDNA or gDNA.

CDR1 MNHEY and CDR2 SMNVEV come from the germline V gene (reference sequence). The CDR3 is 15 amino acids. V lost 2 bases and J 0 bases, leaving 8 bases between the germline ends. Study processing details: For nucleated cells, counts were estimated from reference gene primer amplification. Libraries were prepared by immunoSEQ multiplex PCR; TCRdb keeps only in-frame clonotypes and omits some of them. Clone size and the V and J calls come from that table; the DNA yielded D and trimming. Found here are around 100,000 clones, about nine tenths of them singletons; the top ten hold around 5%. Input material: peripheral blood. The sequence was obtained from a man aged 50 to 59 with acute or convalescent COVID-19. The gene calls are TRBV27 and TRBJ1-3; the D is unclear. CDR3 nucleotides: TGTGCCAGCAGTTTAGGCTTAAGCTCTGGAAACACCATATATTTT. Amino acids: CASSLGLSSGNTIYF.